Following are 19 T cell receptor beta chains from one sample sequenced in a study of T cell responses to AZD1222 COVID-19 vaccine (dated by TCRdb to the early 2020s). Libraries were prepared through the immunoSEQ multiplex PCR assay. TCRdb re-hosts the immuneACCESS table, in-frame sequences only. Its copies lack some clones; in the studies checked, an unresolved V gene accounts for under half of them, and the cause for the rest is not known. The sample records 130,000 to 150,000 clones, about 90% of which are singletons. The ten largest clones add up to 1.5% to 2% of the sample. Per the publication, the time point label means: baseline before first vaccination. The sample here was peripheral blood, taken on day 0 of AZD1222 vaccination. The receptors originated from an adult in good health.

The gene calls are TRBV3-1 (or the pseudogene TRBV3-2) and TRBJ1-2; D gene unclear. V dropped 6 bases and J dropped 8 bases, with 16 bases sitting between them. The CDR3 runs 13 residues. Looked up from germline, CDR1 is LGHDT and CDR2 is YNNKEL (reference sequence). In DNA, the CDR3 is TGTGCCAGCAGGCGAGGAGGGAACGACGGCTACACCTTC. Translating gives CASRRGGNDGYTF.

The chain couples TRBV18 to TRBJ1-1; D possibly corresponds to TRBD1 (5 bases). CDR1 is KGHSH and CDR2 is LQKENI in the germline V gene. The CDR3 sequence is 15 residues long. Trimming left V 2 bases short and J 5 bases short, with 15 bases between. This chain's CDR3 is CASSPRSEGRTEAFF. The CDR3 nucleotides read TGTGCCAGCTCACCAAGATCGGAGGGGAGGACTGAAGCTTTCTTT.

A word on this clone: Different DNA sequences within this sample yield the same CDR3. This rearrangement joins TRBV5-1 to TRBJ2-3, with D possibly being TRBD1 (7 bases). Trimming stripped 4 bases from V and 2 bases from J, with 11 bases between. The CDR3 is made up of 14 amino acids. Looked up from germline, CDR1 is SGHRS and CDR2 is YFSETQ. CDR3 protein: CASSGGTATDTQYF. The CDR3 DNA reads TGCGCCAGCAGCGGCGGGACAGCCACAGATACGCAGTATTTT.

This clone showed up just once. The CDR3, as DNA: TGCGCCAGCAGCCGCCCCGGAGCGGGGGAAAACAATGAGCAGTTCTTC. Translating gives CASSRPGAGENNEQFF. This chain joins TRBV5-1 and TRBJ2-1; 8 bases agree with TRBD2. V shed 4 bases, J shed 5 bases, and the junction held 11 bases outside the gene matches. Germline lookup yields CDR1 SGHRS and CDR2 YFSETQ. This CDR3 comprises 16 residues.

The chain combines TRBV7-3 with TRBJ1-2; D perhaps matches TRBD1 (5 bases). CDR3 length equals 16 residues. The V end was cut by 1 base, the J end by 3 bases, with 15 bases between. Germline V gene sequence: CDR1 SGHTA, CDR2 FQGTGA. CDR3 nucleotide sequence: TGTGCCAGCAGCTTAAGCGGAACAGGAACTTACTATGGCTACACCTTC. It yields the protein CASSLSGTGTYYGYTF.

This chain links TRBV11-2 with TRBJ1-4; D perhaps matches TRBD1 (6 bases). CDR3 size: 15 residues. Between the trimmed V and J ends, which lost 1 base and 7 bases, there was a span of 13 bases. CDR1 is SGHAT, CDR2 FQNNGV, per germline. CDR3 residues: CASSLAPGGREKLFF. For the CDR3, the DNA is TGTGCCAGCAGCTTAGCCCCCGGGGGCCGTGAAAAACTGTTTTTT.

This rearrangement joins TRBV29-1 to TRBJ1-1, with unresolved D. CDR1 is SQVTM, CDR2 ANQGSEA, per germline. V was clipped by 4 bases and J by 6 bases, with 9 bases between them. The CDR3 spans 11 residues. The CDR3 region is CSVVPVPEAFF. The CDR3 DNA reads as TGCAGCGTTGTCCCCGTCCCTGAAGCTTTCTTT.

The chain uses TRBV6-5 and TRBJ2-2; the match to TRBD1 covers 9 bases. The CDR3 covers 15 residues. The germline CDR1 and CDR2 sequences are MNHEY and SVGAGI. After removal of 6 bases from V and 3 bases from J, the junction contained 5 bases not matched to a gene. CDR3 nucleotides: TGTGCCAGCAGCACACAGGGGGCGGACACCGGGGAGCTGTTTTTT. This codes for CASSTQGADTGELFF.

The chain recombines TRBV7-2 with TRBJ1-2; D ambiguous. The CDR3 sequence is 16 residues long. Germline V gene lookup returns CDR1 SGHTA and CDR2 FQGNSA. Trimming cost V 3 bases and J 1 base, with 15 bases left between them. The CDR3 region has the DNA TGTGCCAGCAGCTTTTTCACCAGAGCCCGTAACTATGGCTACACCTTC. Protein sequence: CASSFFTRARNYGYTF.

The chain uses TRBV23-1 and TRBJ2-7; 8 positions match TRBD1. TRBV23-1 is placed among ORFs of uncertain function. This CDR3 comprises 15 residues. After removal of 7 bases from V and 6 bases from J, the junction contained 14 bases not matched to a gene. This CDR3 is CASIPRDRHPPEQYF. In nucleotides, the CDR3 is TGCGCCAGCATTCCCCGGGACAGGCACCCTCCCGAGCAGTACTTC.

This clone came up a few times. The DNA for the CDR3 is TGTGCCAGCACCTTTACAGGGGAGTCTGGAAACACCATATATTTT. Translating gives CASTFTGESGNTIYF. V and J are TRBV6-5 and TRBJ1-3; TRBD1 matches at 7 bases. Per the germline V gene, CDR1 is MNHEY and CDR2 is SVGAGI. This CDR3 has 15 residues. V dropped 7 bases and J dropped 1; count of bases not matched to a gene: 7.

J is TRBJ2-5 and V is TRBV6-6; D might be TRBD2 (5 bases). Germline V CDR1 and CDR2: MNHNY, SVGAGI (reference sequence). The V gene lost 6 bases and the J gene lost 9 bases, with 14 bases spanning the gap. CDR3 length: 12 residues. As DNA, the CDR3 is TGTGCCAGCAGCAAGGACTCGAAATCCCAGTACTTC. Its translation is CASSKDSKSQYF.

The V call is TRBV5-8, the J call TRBJ1-1; the D is unclear. This CDR3 is built from 12 residues. V dropped 0 bases and J dropped 7 bases, with 7 bases sitting between them. CDR1 and CDR2 from the germline V gene are SGHTS and YDEGEE. The DNA of the CDR3 is TGTGCCAGCAGCTTGGTAAACGGTGAAGCTTTCTTT. Its protein product is CASSLVNGEAFF.

The chain recombines TRBV7-2 with TRBJ2-1; D gene unclear. The CDR3 runs to 15 residues. Germline CDR1 reads SGHTA; CDR2 reads FQGNSA. The V gene lost 3 bases and the J gene lost 0 bases, with 9 bases spanning the gap. In DNA, the CDR3 is TGTGCCAGCAGCTTTTACATCAGCTCCTACAATGAGCAGTTCTTC. Translating gives CASSFYISSYNEQFF. Combining the CDR3 with reference TRBV7-2 and TRBJ2-1 gives the whole variable domain GAGVSQSPSNKVTEKGKDVELRCDPISGHTALYWYRQSLGQGLEFLIYFQGNSAPDKSGLPSDRFSAERTGGSVSTLTIQRTQQEDSAVYLCASSFYISSYNEQFFGPGTRLTVL.

The chain uses TRBV3-1 (or the pseudogene TRBV3-2) and TRBJ1-6; 7 nucleotides align to TRBD1. Germline CDR1 is LGHDT and CDR2 is YNNKEL (reference sequence). The CDR3 totals 15 residues. V shed 2 bases and J 7 bases; nucleotides not matched to a gene: 5. The CDR3 spells CASSQTTGRNSPLHF. For the CDR3, the DNA is TGTGCCAGCAGCCAAACGACAGGGCGCAATTCACCCCTCCACTTT.

This chain uses TRBV28 with TRBJ1-5; 10 bases are shared with TRBD1. Trimming took 10 bases from V and 0 from J; bases not matched to a gene: 3. Germline loops: CDR1 MDHEN, CDR2 SYDVKM. The CDR3 covers 14 residues. CDR3 DNA sequence: TGTGCCAAACGGGACAGGGGTAGCAATCAGCCCCAGCATTTT. Translation gives CAKRDRGSNQPQHF.

The chain has TRBV5-1 and TRBJ2-3, with 8 nucleotides matching TRBD1. The germline V gene encodes CDR1 SGHRS and CDR2 YFSETQ. Trimming removed 4 bases from V and 3 bases from J; junction bases left unmatched: 10. The CDR3 sequence is 16 residues long. The DNA of the CDR3 is TGCGCCAGCAGCCGCGGACAGGGCCCAGCTACAGATACGCAGTATTTT. Its translation: CASSRGQGPATDTQYF.

The rearrangement joins TRBV3-1 (or the pseudogene TRBV3-2) to TRBJ1-4, with a weak D call TRBD1 (6 bases). CDR1 LGHDT and CDR2 YNNKEL come from the germline V gene (reference sequence). V lost 2 bases, J lost 6 bases, and 22 bases lay in between. The CDR3 is 18 residues long. The CDR3 loop is CASSQSPGHRVGDEKLFF. CDR3 sequence (DNA): TGTGCCAGCAGCCAAAGTCCGGGTCACAGGGTGGGGGATGAAAAACTGTTTTTT.

The genes are TRBV2 and TRBJ2-5; D uncertain. Per germline, CDR1 SNHLY and CDR2 FYNNEI. CDR3 length equals 13 residues. Trimming cost V 4 bases and J 1 base, with 7 bases left between them. The CDR3 nucleotides read TGTGCCAGCAGTGCAGTCGGCCAAGAGACCCAGTACTTC. It yields the protein CASSAVGQETQYF.